Each of the 19 T cell receptor beta chains below was sequenced from the same sample in a study of control samples from healthy donors and cancer patients. This table comes from immunoSEQ multiplex PCR, and its TCRdb copy is limited to in-frame clones, with some not included. The sample gives under 85,000 clones, approximately 84% of which show up once; approximately 2.8% is in the top ten. Sequenced: PBMCs. The source is a woman aged 50 to 65 with lung cancer.

Here the CDR3 DNA reads TGTGCCAGCAGCTTACCGGGACAGGGCTCCGGGGAGCTGTTTTTT. Its protein is CASSLPGQGSGELFF. This rearrangement joins TRBV7-3 to TRBJ2-2; 9 bases fit TRBD1. Germline V gene sequence: CDR1 SGHTA, CDR2 FQGTGA. CDR3 length equals 15 residues. Germline trimming cut 2 bases from V and 6 bases from J; bases unmatched to any gene: 4. Full variable domain (remainder filled in from reference TRBV7-3 and TRBJ2-2): GAGVSQTPSNKVTEKGKYVELRCDPISGHTALYWYRQSLGQGPEFLIYFQGTGAADDSGLPNDRFFAVRPEGSVSTLKIQRTERGDSAVYLCASSLPGQGSGELFFGEGSRLTVL.

The chain links TRBV7-9 to TRBJ2-7; D gene ambiguous. The germline gives CDR1 SEHNR, CDR2 FQNEAQ (reference sequence). The CDR3 is 13 residues long. V lost 7 bases, J lost 3 bases, and 13 bases lay in between. The CDR3 sequence: CASTTSGNYEQYF. The DNA of the CDR3 is TGTGCCAGCACCACCTCAGGCAACTACGAGCAGTACTTC.

V gene TRBV11-2 combines with J gene TRBJ2-5, with D uncertain. The CDR3 extends over 15 amino acids. Germline V gene data show CDR1 as SGHAT and CDR2 as FQNNGV. The V and J ends lost 0 bases and 4 bases respectively, with 12 bases between them. The CDR3 nucleotides are TGTGCCAGCAGCTTAGATACAGTAGGTGGAGAGACCCAGTACTTC. This sequence encodes CASSLDTVGGETQYF.

This sequence joins TRBV9 and TRBJ2-6; 9 bases map to TRBD1. Germline V lookup: CDR1 SGDLS, CDR2 YYNGEE. Losses at the gene ends were 0 bases for V and 7 bases for J; bases not matched to a gene: 2. This CDR3 is 15 amino acids long. The CDR3 nucleotides are TGTGCCAGCAGCGTAGGACAGGGGGTAGCCAACGTCCTGACTTTC. Its protein is CASSVGQGVANVLTF.

The rearrangement uses TRBV7-2 and TRBJ2-2; 9 nucleotides align to TRBD1. V gave up 4 bases and J gave up 4 bases; unmatched junction bases: 7. Germline lookup yields CDR1 SGHTA and CDR2 FQGNSA. The CDR3 has 16 amino acids. The CDR3, as DNA: TGTGCCAGCAGCTCGAGGACAGGGGTCGCCACCGGGGAGCTGTTTTTT. Amino acids: CASSSRTGVATGELFF. The full variable domain, in which reference TRBV7-2 and TRBJ2-2 provide the parts outside the CDR3, is GAGVSQSPSNKVTEKGKDVELRCDPISGHTALYWYRQSLGQGLEFLIYFQGNSAPDKSGLPSDRFSAERTGGSVSTLTIQRTQQEDSAVYLCASSSRTGVATGELFFGEGSRLTVL.

The genes are TRBV7-9 and TRBJ2-1; TRBD1 agrees at 11 bases. This CDR3 is built from 16 residues. Germline V gives CDR1 SEHNR, CDR2 FQNEAQ (reference sequence). J was trimmed by 0 bases and V by 3 bases; bases with no gene match: 1. Written as DNA, the CDR3 is TGTGCCAGCAGCTTTGGGACAGGGGGCTCCTACAATGAGCAGTTCTTC. It specifies CASSFGTGGSYNEQFF.

The chain carries TRBV7-2 and TRBJ1-3, with TRBD1 matching over 10 bases. V was pared by 5 bases and J by 4 bases, with 8 bases of the junction left unmatched. Per the germline V gene, CDR1 is SGHTA and CDR2 is FQGNSA. This CDR3 has 16 residues. CDR3 residues: CASSPRDRGAGNTIYF. DNA for the CDR3: TGTGCCAGCAGCCCACGGGACAGGGGAGCAGGAAACACCATATATTTT.

The rearrangement uses TRBV7-9 and TRBJ2-3; D not certain. Germline-derived CDR1 and CDR2 are SEHNR and FQNEAQ (reference sequence). V lost 5 bases to trimming and J lost 3 bases, with 6 bases between them. The CDR3 is made up of 12 amino acids. The CDR3 nucleotides are TGTGCCAGCAGCCCAGAAACAGATACGCAGTATTTT. As protein: CASSPETDTQYF.

V and J are TRBV19 and TRBJ1-6, with TRBD1 matching 9 bases. Germline V CDR1 and CDR2: LNHDA, SQIVND (reference sequence). The CDR3 loop spans 15 amino acids. V trimming: 4 bases; J trimming: 8 bases; junction bases outside the gene matches: 6. Here the CDR3 DNA reads TGTGCCAGTAGTAGCACAGGGGGCGTCGATTCACCCCTCCACTTT. It codes for CASSSTGGVDSPLHF.

The chain links TRBV10-1 to TRBJ1-1; 7 nucleotides line up with TRBD1. Germline V gene lookup returns CDR1 WNHNN and CDR2 SYGVQD (reference sequence). This CDR3 is 13 amino acids long. Germline trimming cut 6 bases from V and 4 bases from J; bases unmatched to any gene: 5. Written as DNA, the CDR3 is TGCGCCAGCAGCCCCGGGACAGTCACTGAAGCTTTCTTT. Residues: CASSPGTVTEAFF.

In its sample, this clone was seen once. This chain connects TRBV30 to TRBJ2-3, with D possibly matching TRBD2 (5 bases). The ends were cut back, 4 bases at V and 3 bases at J, with 5 bases in the middle. CDR1 GTSNPN and CDR2 SVGIG come from the germline V gene (reference sequence). The length of the CDR3 is 11 residues. The CDR3 DNA is TGTGCCTGGACGGGGACAGATACGCAGTATTTT. This gives the protein CAWTGTDTQYF.

This clone was seen a few times. The gene calls are TRBV7-2 and TRBJ1-3, with TRBD1 matching 8 bases. V dropped 3 bases and J dropped 2; count of bases not matched to a gene: 3. The length of the CDR3 is 15 residues. From germline, CDR1 is SGHTA and CDR2 FQGNSA. CDR3 nucleotides: TGTGCCAGCAGCTTGGTGGACAGGGCTGGAAACACCATATATTTT. It encodes CASSLVDRAGNTIYF.

The chain carries TRBV4-2 and TRBJ1-1; no definite D call. V gave up 1 base and J gave up 6 bases, with 6 bases separating them. There are 12 residues in the CDR3. Germline V gives CDR1 LGHNA, CDR2 YNFKEQ. The CDR3 region is CASSQVAAEAFF. In nucleotides, the CDR3 is TGTGCCAGCAGCCAAGTGGCAGCTGAAGCTTTCTTT.

This chain connects TRBV18 to TRBJ2-2, with TRBD2 matching over 10 bases. V lost 5 bases to trimming and J lost 4 bases; unmatched junction nucleotides: 13. CDR3 size: 18 residues. Germline CDR1 KGHSH, CDR2 LQKENI. CDR3 sequence (DNA): TGTGCCAGCTCAATAGCGGGGGGAGCCTCCTTTGCCACCGGGGAGCTGTTTTTT. The encoded protein is CASSIAGGASFATGELFF.

The sample holds many counts of this clone. The chain carries TRBV4-3 and TRBJ2-6; D is uncertain. The germline V gene encodes CDR1 LGHNA and CDR2 YSLEER. With 0 bases removed from V and 0 bases from J, the gap between germline ends came to 9 bases. CDR3 length: 17 residues. The CDR3 sequence: CASSQDRTASGANVLTF. CDR3 in DNA: TGCGCCAGCAGCCAAGATCGAACGGCCTCTGGGGCCAACGTCCTGACTTTC.

This chain connects TRBV24-1 to TRBJ1-2; 9 nucleotides line up with TRBD1. Germline V lookup: CDR1 KGHDR, CDR2 SFDVKD. Trimming removed 0 bases from V and 6 bases from J; junction bases left unmatched: 13. The CDR3 totals 18 residues. For the CDR3, the DNA is TGTGCCACCAGTGATTTGCCGGGACAGGGAGCGGGGATGAATGGCTACACCTTC. It yields the protein CATSDLPGQGAGMNGYTF.

This clone was recorded once. The rearrangement joins TRBV9 to TRBJ1-2; D not resolved. This CDR3 contains 12 residues. V lost 4 bases, J lost 7 bases, and 11 bases lay in between. The V gene's germline CDR1 is SGDLS and CDR2 YYNGEE. The CDR3 nucleotides read TGTGCCAGCAGCTCCCGCACTAGTGGCTACACCTTC. This translates into CASSSRTSGYTF.

This rearrangement joins TRBV2 to TRBJ2-5; D remains unclear. The CDR3 covers 13 residues. Germline CDR1 reads SNHLY; CDR2 reads FYNNEI. V dropped 2 bases and J dropped 1 base, with 5 bases sitting between them. CDR3 region: CASSENSQETQYF. CDR3 nucleotide sequence: TGTGCCAGCAGTGAAAACAGCCAAGAGACCCAGTACTTC.

The V gene is TRBV6-4, the J gene TRBJ1-2; 10 bases align to TRBD1. The trim removed 6 bases at V and 0 bases at J, leaving 1 base unmatched. The CDR3 sequence is 14 residues long. Germline CDR1 is MRHNA and CDR2 is SNTAGT. The CDR3 here is CASRGQGANYGYTF. The CDR3 bases are TGTGCCAGCAGAGGACAGGGGGCTAACTATGGCTACACCTTC.